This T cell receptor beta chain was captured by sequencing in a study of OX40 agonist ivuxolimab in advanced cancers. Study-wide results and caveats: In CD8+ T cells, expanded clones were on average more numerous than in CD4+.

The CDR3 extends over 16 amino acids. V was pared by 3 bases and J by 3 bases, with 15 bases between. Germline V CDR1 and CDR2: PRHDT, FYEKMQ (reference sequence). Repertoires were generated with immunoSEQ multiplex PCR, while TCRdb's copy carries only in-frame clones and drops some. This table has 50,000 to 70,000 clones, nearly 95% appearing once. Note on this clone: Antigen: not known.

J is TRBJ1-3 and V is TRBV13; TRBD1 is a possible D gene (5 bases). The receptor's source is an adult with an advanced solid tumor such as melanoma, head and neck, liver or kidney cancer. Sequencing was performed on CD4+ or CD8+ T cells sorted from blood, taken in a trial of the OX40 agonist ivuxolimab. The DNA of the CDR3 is TGTGCCAGCAGCTTCACTTCGGGGCACCTTGGAAACACCATATATTTT. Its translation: CASSFTSGHLGNTIYF.